These 20 T cell receptor beta chains were sequenced from one sample in a study of PD-L1 blockade in urothelial cancer. Time point specified: pretreatment peripheral blood. Sequenced by immunoSEQ multiplex PCR; TCRdb stores in-frame clones only, minus some. The sample yields tens of thousands of clones, approximately 85% seen once. This material consisted of PBMCs, taken around atezolizumab (anti-PD-L1) treatment. The receptors come from a man between 65 and 79 years old with urothelial cancer.

J is TRBJ2-7 and V is TRBV4-2, with a weak D call TRBD2 (5 bases). CDR3 length equals 12 residues. Germline CDR1 and CDR2: LGHNA and YNFKEQ. The germline V and J ends were trimmed by 3 bases and 9 bases, with 12 bases remaining between them. Written as DNA, the CDR3 is TGTGCCAGCAGCCACGGCGAGGGCGGGCAGTACTTC. Translated, it gives CASSHGEGGQYF.

The rearrangement joins TRBV21-1 to TRBJ1-1; the D call of TRBD1 is as the table states it, not checked on the DNA. TRBV21-1 is recorded as a pseudogene. The CDR3 has 15 residues. Here the CDR3 DNA reads TGTGCCAGCAGCAACGCCGGGACAGTGAACACTGAAGCTTTCTTT. Protein product: CASSNAGTVNTEAFF.

The V call is TRBV28, the J call TRBJ2-1, with TRBD2 identical over 7 bases. The germline V gene has CDR1 MDHEN and CDR2 SYDVKM. CDR3 size: 13 residues. With 8 bases clipped from V and 8 bases from J, the junction kept 9 bases outside the gene matches. The CDR3 sequence: CASLKRDTYEQFF. In DNA, the CDR3 is TGTGCCAGCCTCAAGCGGGATACTTATGAGCAGTTCTTC. Full variable domain (missing parts from reference TRBV28 and TRBJ2-1): DVKVTQSSRYLVKRTGEKVFLECVQDMDHENMFWYRQDPGLGLRLIYFSYDVKMKEKGDIPEGYSVSREKKERFSLILESASTNQTSMYLCASLKRDTYEQFFGPGTRLTVL.

This chain links TRBV5-1 with TRBJ1-2, with 7 bases matching TRBD1. The CDR3 is made up of 15 amino acids. Unmatched junction bases numbered 4, after V lost 2 bases and J lost 0 bases. Germline CDR1 and CDR2: SGHRS and YFSETQ. This CDR3 reads CASSFGGGSNYGYTF. For the CDR3, the DNA is TGCGCCAGCAGCTTCGGAGGGGGCTCTAACTATGGCTACACCTTC.

The chain's CDR3 is CASSRRGEGTYEQYF. CDR3 in DNA: TGTGCCAGCAGTCGGCGGGGGGAGGGAACCTACGAGCAGTACTTC. V and J are TRBV14 and TRBJ2-7; 8 positions agree with TRBD2. From germline, CDR1 is SGHDN and CDR2 FVKESK. This CDR3 spans 15 amino acids. The junction had 9 bases not matched to a gene; V was cut back by 6 bases and J by 2 bases.

The genes are TRBV30 and TRBJ1-1, with 10 bases identical to TRBD1. Germline assignment: CDR1 GTSNPN and CDR2 SVGIG (reference sequence). CDR3 length equals 15 residues. Trimming at V came to 1 base and at J to 3 bases, leaving 5 bases not matched to a gene. The CDR3 is CAWSATGGAYTEAFF. CDR3 nucleotides: TGTGCCTGGAGTGCGACAGGGGGCGCGTACACTGAAGCTTTCTTT.

This chain connects TRBV6-4 to TRBJ2-1; D may be TRBD2 (5 bases). Deletions cut 4 bases from V and 6 bases from J, with 16 bases between. Germline V gene sequence: CDR1 MRHNA, CDR2 SNTAGT. This CDR3 comprises 15 residues. Here the CDR3 reads CASSVGSPTFNEQFF. The CDR3 nucleotides read TGTGCCAGCAGTGTAGGGAGTCCCACTTTCAATGAGCAGTTCTTC.

This clone was detected once. The V call is TRBV7-3, the J call TRBJ2-2; TRBD2 matches at 7 bases. The CDR3 is made up of 16 amino acids. Germline trimming cut 5 bases from V and 1 base from J; bases unmatched to any gene: 7. Looked up from germline, CDR1 is SGHTA and CDR2 is FQGTGA. CDR3 nucleotides: TGTGCCAGCAGCCCCGGGGGGAGTCGGAACACCGGGGAGCTGTTTTTT. It encodes CASSPGGSRNTGELFF.

The gene calls are TRBV2 and TRBJ2-5; 8 bases fit TRBD1. The CDR3 runs to 15 residues. CDR1 and CDR2 (germline): SNHLY, FYNNEI. V shed 5 bases and J 4 bases; nucleotides not matched to a gene: 9. Written as DNA, the CDR3 is TGTGCCAGCAGTCCAGGCAGGGGGCGCGGAGAGACCCAGTACTTC. Protein: CASSPGRGRGETQYF.

This clone showed up just once. This sequence joins TRBV5-4 and TRBJ1-2; 9 nucleotides agree with TRBD1. The CDR3 is made up of 15 amino acids. With V trimmed by 4 bases and J by 4 bases, 8 bases remained unmatched. In germline, CDR1 is SGHNT, CDR2 YYREEE (reference sequence). The CDR3 is CASSPQQGAGYGYTF. For the CDR3, the DNA is TGTGCCAGCAGCCCCCAACAGGGGGCTGGCTATGGCTACACCTTC.

This clone has just one count. The chain employs TRBV29-1 and TRBJ2-7; weak D call: TRBD1 (6 bases). CDR3 length equals 12 residues. Trimming removed 0 bases at V and 4 bases at J, with 7 bases between. Germline values: CDR1 SQVTM, CDR2 ANQGSEA. The CDR3 region has the DNA TGCAGCGTTGAAGACACAGGGTACGAGCAGTACTTC. It translates to CSVEDTGYEQYF.

This chain links TRBV7-9 with TRBJ2-3; TRBD1 agrees at 9 bases. Germline V gene data show CDR1 as SEHNR and CDR2 as FQNEAQ (reference sequence). The CDR3 totals 16 residues. V lost 5 bases, J lost 1 base, and 7 bases stayed unmatched. In DNA form, the CDR3 reads TGTGCCAGCAGCACGACCCGGACAGGGGGCACAGATACGCAGTATTTT. This codes for CASSTTRTGGTDTQYF.

The V gene is TRBV19, the J gene TRBJ2-1; 9 nucleotides align to TRBD2. From germline, CDR1 is LNHDA and CDR2 SQIVND (reference sequence). The CDR3 has 15 residues. The V gene end was trimmed by 3 bases and the J gene end by 7 bases; junction bases not matched to a gene: 7. The CDR3 nucleotides read TGTGCCAGTAGTATGAGGCGGGAGGGCCGTAATGAGCAGTTCTTC. It encodes CASSMRREGRNEQFF. Looking up the rest from reference TRBV19 and TRBJ2-1 gives the full variable domain: DGGITQSPKYLFRKEGQNVTLSCEQNLNHDAMYWYRQDPGQGLRLIYYSQIVNDFQKGDIAEGYSVSREKKESFPLTVTSAQKNPTAFYLCASSMRREGRNEQFFGPGTRLTVL.

V gene TRBV2 combines with J gene TRBJ1-5; 8 nucleotides align to TRBD1. The V gene end was trimmed by 3 bases and the J gene end by 4 bases; junction bases not matched to a gene: 5. The CDR3 has 15 residues. Germline V lookup: CDR1 SNHLY, CDR2 FYNNEI. CDR3 in DNA: TGTGCCAGCAGTGAGAACAGGGGGTTAAATCAGCCCCAGCATTTT. Translated, it gives CASSENRGLNQPQHF.

The chain combines TRBV5-1 with TRBJ1-4; D is perhaps TRBD1 (6 bases). With 5 bases removed from V and 5 bases from J, the gap between germline ends came to 10 bases. Germline CDR1 reads SGHRS; CDR2 reads YFSETQ. This CDR3 is 13 amino acids long. Written as DNA, the CDR3 is TGCGCCAGCAGGTTAGGACAGAATGAAAAACTGTTTTTT. Protein product: CASRLGQNEKLFF.

This chain joins TRBV29-1 and TRBJ1-1; D ambiguous. CDR1 and CDR2 from the germline V gene are SQVTM and ANQGSEA. V lost 6 bases and J 5 bases, leaving 13 bases between the germline ends. The CDR3 covers 12 residues. CDR3 DNA sequence: TGCAGCGTCCGTCGGGGTGGAACTGAAGCTTTCTTT. Amino acids: CSVRRGGTEAFF.

The chain uses TRBV4-1 and TRBJ1-2; the D is unclear. Trimming removed 1 base from V and 8 bases from J, with 17 bases in between. The CDR3 is 15 amino acids. Germline CDR1 MGHRA, CDR2 YSYEKL. CDR3 nucleotide sequence: TGCGCCAGCAGCCAAGGGGTAAATATAGTCGGGGGCTACACCTTC. Protein sequence: CASSQGVNIVGGYTF.

V is TRBV28 and J is TRBJ2-1; D is unresolved. Looked up from germline, CDR1 is MDHEN and CDR2 is SYDVKM. The V gene lost 6 bases and the J gene lost 4 bases, with 4 bases spanning the gap. This CDR3 region has 11 residues. CDR3 amino acids: CASSVYNEQFF. The CDR3, as DNA: TGTGCCAGCAGCGTATACAATGAGCAGTTCTTC.

The V and J genes are TRBV4-1 and TRBJ2-5; D is unresolved. The V gene lost 0 bases and the J gene lost 0 bases, with 5 bases spanning the gap. Germline lookup yields CDR1 MGHRA and CDR2 YSYEKL. CDR3 length: 14 residues. As DNA, the CDR3 is TGCGCCAGCAGCCAAGATTCGGACCAAGAGACCCAGTACTTC. It translates to CASSQDSDQETQYF.

The table lists this clone with a few counts. The chain uses TRBV6-1 and TRBJ1-1, with D possibly being TRBD1 (6 bases). Germline CDR1 MNHNS, CDR2 SASEGT. CDR3 size: 14 residues. Trimming left V 4 bases short and J 1 base short, with 10 bases between. Here the CDR3 DNA reads TGTGCCAGCAGTGTGGACAGCCAGAACACTGAAGCTTTCTTT. Translation gives CASSVDSQNTEAFF.